Given below is one T cell receptor (beta chain) in context. Its antigen is still unknown. This entry comes from a study of cytomegalovirus exposure and HLA in healthy donors. Notes on the study in general: Accurate predictions that matched the HLA-A and HLA-B alleles of most subjects were reportedly made from TCR beta sequences. Segments of the TCR beta V type were, in most cases, productive about 87% or about 30% of the time in an earlier analysis. Highly shared variants forming one cluster were likely a sequencing artifact.

Though probably carrying unrecorded immune exposures, donors were nominally healthy at sampling. The PCR contained 60 Vbeta and 13 Jbeta primers. Method: immunoSEQ multiplex PCR; TCRdb's copy keeps in-frame clones and lacks some. The specimen's table records about 44,000 clones. Unmatched junction bases numbered 6, after V lost 4 bases and J lost 5 bases. This CDR3 is built from 13 residues. Germline V gene data show CDR1 as SQVTM and CDR2 as ANQGSEA. The source is a male donor in good health and CMV-seronegative. The rearrangement joins TRBV29-1 to TRBJ1-1; 8 nucleotides match TRBD1. Sequencing input: PBMCs. CDR3 nucleotides: TGCAGCGTTGGGGCCAGGGGGCAAACTGAAGCTTTCTTT. It is translated as CSVGARGQTEAFF. The full variable domain, rest sourced from reference TRBV29-1 and TRBJ1-1, is SAVISQKPSRDICQRGTSLTIQCQVDSQVTMMFWYRQQPGQSLTLIATANQGSEATYESGFVIDKFPISRPNLTFSTLTVSNMSPEDSSIYLCSVGARGQTEAFFGQGTRLTVV.